Shown below are 17 T cell receptor delta chains from a single sample sequenced in a study of γδ T cells in repeated Plasmodium falciparum infection. TCRdb re-called the multiplex PCR reads through CATT. The sample has over 90,000 delta-chain clones; 0.85% to 1% are singletons. Bulk repertoires came from Vgamma9/Vdelta2+ or Vdelta2-negative gammadelta T cells flow-sorted from PBMC. Sequenced material: gamma-delta T cells from blood. These receptors were obtained from a pool of human donors (malaria-infected and uninfected, not separated).

This clone was detected a few times. TCRdb attributes to this sequence the protein of a much larger clone, which differs from the DNA translation at residue 6; a read error is likely, and the protein displayed is translated from the DNA. The chain joins TRDV2 to TRDJ1; no clear D gene. Assignment of the J gene here rests on matching the DNA to germline, because TCRdb gives none. The V gene's germline CDR1 is GEAIGNYY and CDR2 EKD. CDR3 length: 18 residues. Trimming pared 3 bases from V and 0 bases from J, leaving 22 bases between. CDR3 loop: CACDVIGALRFNTDKLIF. CDR3 in DNA: TGTGCCTGTGACGTCATCGGGGCCCTCAGATTCAACACCGATAAACTCATCTTT.

As regards this clone: A far larger clone is only one base removed, so a read error is likely. The same CDR3 arises from other DNA sequences in this sample as well. The chain recombines TRDV1 with TRDJ1, with TRDD2 identical over 7 bases. The CDR3 extends over 19 amino acids. Germline assignment: CDR1 TSWWSYY and CDR2 QGS. The CDR3 reads CALGPRPSLRLGTVTKLIF. Written as DNA, the CDR3 is TGCGCTCTTGGGCCCCGGCCTTCCTTGAGATTGGGGACTGTTACTAAACTCATCTTT.

This clone was seen a handful of times. TCRdb's protein, taken from a much larger clone, differs from this DNA's translation at residue 15, likely owing to a read error; the protein displayed comes from the DNA. V usage is TRDV2 and J usage is TRDJ1, with a possible D match to TRDD3 (5 bases). The J gene was not available in TCRdb and was assigned here by matching the DNA to germline segments. Germline loops: CDR1 GEAIGNYY, CDR2 EKD. The CDR3 is made up of 18 amino acids. CDR3 loop: CACDAVLGVGSNTDILIF. Here the CDR3 DNA reads TGTGCCTGTGACGCAGTTTTAGGTGTGGGATCGAACACCGATATACTCATCTTT.

This clone was counted a few times. A far larger clone is only one base removed, so a read error is likely. At the DNA level, this CDR3 is encoded by other sequences in the same sample as well. This chain uses TRDV2 with TRDJ1; 9 nucleotides match TRDD3. The J gene, not given by TCRdb, was assigned here from a germline match of the nucleotide sequence. With 0 bases clipped from V and 6 bases from J, the junction kept 34 bases outside the gene matches. The CDR3 is 24 amino acids. Looked up from germline, CDR1 is GEAIGNYY and CDR2 is EKD. CDR3 bases: TGTGCCTGTGACACCCTGGCCCCCTCTCCTACAGCTGGGGGATCGTACACCGATGGTCATAAACTCATCTTT. This gives the protein CACDTLAPSPTAGGSYTDGHKLIF.

Turning to this clone: It is likely a read error: a sequence one base away is far more abundant. Distinct nucleotide sequences in the sample also encode this CDR3. The CDR3 DNA sequence: TGTGCCTGCGATCTTCTGGGGGATACGAACACCGATAAACTCATCTTT. This sequence encodes CACDLLGDTNTDKLIF. The rearrangement links TRDV2 to TRDJ1; 12 positions agree with TRDD3. Here the J gene came from matching the DNA to germline, since TCRdb omits it. The trim removed 7 bases at V and 0 bases at J, leaving 8 bases unmatched. This CDR3 comprises 16 residues. CDR1 GEAIGNYY and CDR2 EKD come from the germline V gene.

This clone was picked up a small number of times. The protein given by TCRdb reflects a much larger clone and differs at residue 11 from this DNA's translation, likely from a read error; the protein shown is the DNA's translation. CDR3 protein: CALGEWAPWGVREYTDKLIF. CDR3 nucleotide sequence: TGTGCTCTTGGGGAATGGGCACCCTGGGGGGTACGGGAGTACACCGATAAACTCATCTTT. The chain has TRDV1 and TRDJ1, with 7 bases matching TRDD3. TCRdb carries no J gene annotation; the J gene was assigned here by matching the DNA with germline. Germline V gene lookup returns CDR1 TSWWSYY and CDR2 QGS. CDR3 length: 20 amino acids. The V and J ends lost 2 bases and 0 bases, in that order; junction bases with no gene match: 18.

Note on this clone: TCRdb has a much larger clone's protein, which differs at residue 7 from the translation of this DNA, likely because of a read error; what is shown is the protein translated from the DNA. CDR3 loop: CACDTKSLEGIRGIHTDKLIF. CDR3 sequence (DNA): TGTGCCTGTGACACCAAATCCCTAGAAGGGATACGCGGCATCCACACCGATAAACTCATCTTT. V is TRDV2 and J is TRDJ1; 8 bases match TRDD3. TCRdb is silent on the J gene; assignment here came from matching the DNA to germline. J lost 0 bases, V lost 0 bases, and 20 bases had no gene match. The CDR3 runs 21 residues. Germline V gene data show CDR1 as GEAIGNYY and CDR2 as EKD.

This clone has a handful of counts. The mismatch at residue 14 between this DNA's translation and the TCRdb protein of a much larger clone likely reflects a read error; the protein shown is translated from the DNA. CDR3 nucleotide sequence: TGTGCTCTTGGGGACCTTATCCTTCAACTTCTACTGGGGGGTACGGGGACCGATAAACTCATCTTT. This sequence encodes CALGDLILQLLLGGTGTDKLIF. This rearrangement joins TRDV1 to TRDJ1, with 8 bases that match TRDD3. No J segment appears in TCRdb, so it was assigned here by matching the sequence to germline. Trimming removed 3 bases from V and 2 bases from J; junction bases left unmatched: 26. This CDR3 has 22 residues. CDR1 TSWWSYY and CDR2 QGS come from the germline V gene.

This clone was found a few times. A far larger clone is one base from this, pointing to a likely read error. At the DNA level, this CDR3 is encoded by other sequences in the same sample as well. Here the V gene is TRDV1, but the J gene went uncalled; TRDD3 is the table's D call, not checked against the DNA. CDR1 is TSWWSYY and CDR2 is QGS in the germline V gene. The CDR3 contains 27 residues. CDR3 in amino acids: CALGVLTTYRAWRIDGITSWDTRQMFF. CDR3 in DNA: TGTGCTCTTGGGGTCCTCACTACCTACCGTGCGTGGCGGATAGACGGAATAACCTCCTGGGACACCCGACAGATGTTCTTC.

Details on this clone: With only one base between it and a far larger clone, this is likely a read error. This same CDR3 is encoded by further DNA sequences in the sample. The chain carries TRDV2 and TRDJ1; 7 positions agree with TRDD3. TCRdb carries no J gene annotation; the J gene was assigned here by matching the DNA with germline. V was clipped by 3 bases and J by 0 bases; unmatched bases: 9. The CDR3 extends over 16 amino acids. Germline CDR1 is GEAIGNYY and CDR2 is EKD. The CDR3 sequence: CACDRLGYLNTDKLIF. CDR3 coding DNA: TGTGCCTGTGACCGCCTGGGATACCTTAACACCGATAAACTCATCTTT.

The gene calls are TRDV1 and TRDJ1, with D tentatively TRDD2 or TRDD3 (6 bases each). TCRdb records no J gene; here it was assigned by comparing the DNA to germline. This CDR3 comprises 20 residues. The V end was cut by 4 bases, the J end by 0 bases, with 27 bases between. The germline CDR1 and CDR2 sequences are TSWWSYY and QGS. The CDR3: CALGGNLCLLPRGYTDKLIF. The CDR3 bases are TGTGCTCTTGGGGGAAACCTATGCCTCCTTCCGCGGGGATACACCGATAAACTCATCTTT.

This clone was detected a few times. This DNA translates differently at residue 16 from the TCRdb protein, which is that of a much larger clone; a read error is likely, and the protein shown is the DNA's own translation. The V gene is TRDV2; the J gene was not called; the D call in the table, TRDD3, was not verified against the DNA. Germline CDR1 GEAIGNYY, CDR2 EKD. The CDR3 totals 18 residues. The CDR3 sequence is CACDTTGQSSWDTRQTFF. CDR3 nucleotide sequence: TGTGCCTGTGACACTACTGGGCAAAGCTCCTGGGACACCCGACAGACGTTTTTC.

Points on this clone: Only one base separates this from a far larger clonotype, so it likely reflects a read error. In the same sample, other DNA sequences code for this CDR3. This sequence joins TRDV2 and TRDJ3; D might be TRDD3 (5 bases). Trimming cost V 0 bases and J 0 bases, with 14 bases left between them. Germline V lookup: CDR1 GEAIGNYY, CDR2 EKD. The CDR3 has 19 amino acids. The CDR3 sequence is CACDTAGGPSSWDTRQMFF. The CDR3 coding sequence is TGTGCCTGTGACACCGCCGGGGGGCCTAGCTCCTGGGACACCCGACAGATGTTTTTC.

Remarks on this clone: TCRdb attributes to this sequence the protein of a much larger clone, which differs from the DNA translation at residue 14; a read error is likely, and the protein displayed is translated from the DNA. V usage is TRDV1 and J usage is TRDJ1; TRDD3 agrees at 9 bases. TCRdb lists no J gene, so it was determined here by aligning the DNA to germline. The CDR3 spans 19 residues. Germline values: CDR1 TSWWSYY, CDR2 QGS. V dropped 1 base and J dropped 2; count of bases not matched to a gene: 14. DNA for the CDR3: TGTGCTCTTGGGGAACCCACTATTCTGGGGGATCTACCTACCGATAAACTCATCTTT. Protein product: CALGEPTILGDLPTDKLIF.

The table lists this clone with a few counts. A far larger clone lies a single base away; this is likely a read error. This specimen includes other DNA sequences encoding the same CDR3. The V segment is TRDV2, and no J call was made. The germline CDR1 and CDR2 sequences are GEAIGNYY and EKD. There are 14 residues in the CDR3. This CDR3 is CACDSLGLTAQLFF. CDR3 bases: TGTGCCTGTGACTCACTGGGTTTGACAGCACAGCTCTTCTTT.

This clone has more than one count but fewer than ten. The protein TCRdb lists belongs to a much larger clone and differs from this DNA's translation at residue 13, which points to a read error; the protein shown is made from the DNA. The chain uses TRDV2 and TRDJ1; 7 nucleotides match TRDD3. TCRdb is silent on the J gene; assignment here came from matching the DNA to germline. Germline CDR1 is GEAIGNYY and CDR2 is EKD. This CDR3 comprises 16 residues. As DNA, the CDR3 is TGTGCCTGTGACAAGACTGGGGCCGACGGGGCCGATGAACTCATCTTT. Residues: CACDKTGADGADELIF.

This clone came up a few times. TCRdb's protein for this DNA is that of a much larger clone and differs from the translation at residue 7, likely a read error; the protein shown is the DNA translation. The V call is TRDV2, the J call TRDJ1, with D maybe TRDD3 (5 bases). The V gene lost 3 bases and the J gene lost 0 bases, with 25 bases spanning the gap. Germline V gene lookup returns CDR1 GEAIGNYY and CDR2 EKD. The CDR3 totals 19 residues. The CDR3 DNA is TGTGCCTGTGACCTCTTGAACCTTGGGGTCCCATCGTACACCGATAAACTCATCTTT. Translating gives CACDLLNLGVPSYTDKLIF.